Presented here are 18 T cell receptor beta chains from one specimen sequenced in a study of human T cells and chemical hapten exposure. Stated time point: patch test 2, 6 weeks after DPC sensitization. Treatment here: therapeutic diphenylcyclopropenone sensitization with weekly scalp DPC. MiXCR, run by TCRdb on the RACE reads, gives a single entry per CDR3 protein. The sample has under 450,000 distinct CDR3 sequences; just under 6.5% are singletons. Sequencing used whole blood, obtained in connection with sensitization to the hapten diphenylcyclopropenone (DPC). The source of these receptors is a woman younger than 35 with alopecia areata. Some clones in this sample may be carry-over from other donors' samples.

This clonotype was counted at least ten times. The chain employs TRBV28 and TRBJ1-2, with D possibly TRBD1 on 5 matching bases. Germline assignment: CDR1 MDHEN and CDR2 SYDVKM. V was trimmed by 5 bases and J by 2 bases, leaving 18 bases between them. The CDR3 length is 16 residues. CDR3 DNA: TGTGCCAGCAGTCAAGGGGCAGGCAGAGGAAACTATGGCTACACCTTC. Translation gives CASSQGAGRGNYGYTF.

This clonotype was seen more than once but under ten times. The rearrangement uses TRBV5-5 and TRBJ1-4; tentatively, D is TRBD1 (5 bases). Germline lookup yields CDR1 SGHKS and CDR2 YYEKEE (reference sequence). V gave up 1 base and J gave up 4 bases, with 11 bases separating them. The CDR3 loop spans 15 amino acids. The CDR3 DNA is TGTGCCAGCAGCTTGCGAGGGGCCCTTAATGAAAAACTGTTTTTT. Translation gives CASSLRGALNEKLFF.

This clonotype was observed at least ten times. The chain has TRBV5-1 and TRBJ1-5; 8 nucleotides align to TRBD1. The ends lost 4 bases at V and 1 base at J; junction bases unmatched: 4. This CDR3 region has 15 residues. Germline values: CDR1 SGHRS, CDR2 YFSETQ. This CDR3 reads CASSQGAESNQPQHF. CDR3 nucleotide sequence: TGCGCCAGCAGCCAGGGGGCCGAGAGCAATCAGCCCCAGCATTTT.

The rearrangement joins TRBV6-6 to TRBJ2-7; TRBD1 or TRBD2 may be the D gene (5 bases each). This CDR3 comprises 18 residues. V was pared by 4 bases and J by 2 bases, with 24 bases between. The germline gives CDR1 MNHNY, CDR2 SVGAGI (reference sequence). For the CDR3, the DNA is TGTGCCAGCAGTTTCCTAGGGACCGTCTTTGATCCTCCCTACGAGCAGTACTTC. It yields the protein CASSFLGTVFDPPYEQYF.

This clonotype has at least ten counts. The V call is TRBV7-9, the J call TRBJ1-4, with D possibly matching TRBD1 (5 bases). This CDR3 comprises 15 residues. The germline V gene encodes CDR1 SEHNR and CDR2 FQNEAQ (reference sequence). V was pared by 5 bases and J by 4 bases, with 14 bases between. This chain's CDR3 is CASSPLGDHNEKLFF. The DNA of the CDR3 is TGTGCCAGCAGCCCACTGGGGGACCATAATGAAAAACTGTTTTTT. The full variable domain, with the rest looked up from reference TRBV7-9 and TRBJ1-4, is DTGVSQNPRHKITKRGQNVTFRCDPISEHNRLYWYRQTLGQGPEFLTYFQNEAQLEKSRLLSDRFSAERPKGSFSTLEIQRTEQGDSAMYLCASSPLGDHNEKLFFGSGTQLSVL.

The V and J genes are TRBV5-1 and TRBJ2-1, with D unresolved. Germline lookup yields CDR1 SGHRS and CDR2 YFSETQ. Trimming pared 0 bases from V and 8 bases from J, leaving 9 bases between. The CDR3 extends over 13 amino acids. CDR3 coding DNA: TGCGCCAGCAGCTTGGCTGGGGTCGATGAGCAGTTCTTC. This sequence encodes CASSLAGVDEQFF.

This clonotype was observed at least ten times. The CDR3 nucleotides are TGTGCCAGCAGACCACTTACAGGGGCGCTCAATCAGCCCCAGCATTTT. Translating it yields CASRPLTGALNQPQHF. The chain is built from TRBV6-5 and TRBJ1-5; 7 bases match TRBD1. After removal of 6 bases from V and 3 bases from J, the junction contained 11 bases not matched to a gene. CDR3 length: 16 residues. Per the germline V gene, CDR1 is MNHEY and CDR2 is SVGAGI.

V is TRBV6-1 and J is TRBJ1-1; TRBD1 aligns across 9 bases. The CDR3 is 17 residues long. The junction had 15 bases not matched to a gene; V was cut back by 6 bases and J by 4 bases. Looked up from germline, CDR1 is MNHNS and CDR2 is SASEGT. The CDR3 spells CASRPWGFDRGVTEAFF. Here the CDR3 DNA reads TGTGCCAGCAGGCCCTGGGGGTTCGACAGGGGGGTCACTGAAGCTTTCTTT.

Only a few counts were recorded for this clonotype. The chain uses TRBV19 and TRBJ1-2; no firm D call. Deletions cut 9 bases from V and 4 bases from J, with 12 bases between. This CDR3 is built from 12 residues. Germline CDR1 and CDR2: LNHDA and SQIVND (reference sequence). CDR3 bases: TGTGCCAGCGCGGACGGCATCTATGGCTACACCTTC. This encodes CASADGIYGYTF. The full variable domain, with the rest looked up from reference TRBV19 and TRBJ1-2, is DGGITQSPKYLFRKEGQNVTLSCEQNLNHDAMYWYRQDPGQGLRLIYYSQIVNDFQKGDIAEGYSVSREKKESFPLTVTSAQKNPTAFYLCASADGIYGYTFGSGTRLTVV.

The chain employs TRBV4-3 and TRBJ2-1, with 9 bases matching TRBD2. Germline V gives CDR1 LGHNA, CDR2 YSLEER. The length of the CDR3 is 16 residues. V was clipped by 1 base and J by 9 bases; unmatched bases: 10. Here the CDR3 DNA reads TGCGCCAGCAGCCAAGGTAAACTAGCGGGCCGGAGTGAGCAGTTCTTC. This encodes CASSQGKLAGRSEQFF.

This clonotype was seen at least ten times. This rearrangement joins TRBV5-1 to TRBJ1-5; D gene ambiguous. The V gene lost 2 bases and the J gene lost 5 bases, with 14 bases spanning the gap. The CDR3 contains 15 residues. The germline gives CDR1 SGHRS, CDR2 YFSETQ. The CDR3 is CASSLVGNVDQPQHF. CDR3 DNA: TGCGCCAGCAGCTTAGTAGGGAATGTGGATCAGCCCCAGCATTTT.

This clonotype came up many times. This chain links TRBV2 with TRBJ1-5; 7 nucleotides agree with TRBD1. Unmatched junction bases numbered 3, after V lost 5 bases and J lost 5 bases. The CDR3 runs 13 residues. The germline V gene has CDR1 SNHLY and CDR2 FYNNEI. For the CDR3, the DNA is TGTGCCAGCAGTCAACAGGGGTATCAGCCCCAGCATTTT. It codes for CASSQQGYQPQHF.

The genes are TRBV6-2 or TRBV6-3 and TRBJ2-7; 11 bases match TRBD2. Unmatched junction bases numbered 17, after V lost 0 bases and J lost 1 base. The CDR3 consists of 21 residues. CDR1 is MNHEY and CDR2 is SVGEGT in the germline V gene. The DNA of the CDR3 is TGTGCCAGCAGTTACTCGAAAACAGGGATTAGCGGGGGGGCCCGATCCTACGAGCAGTACTTC. It is translated as CASSYSKTGISGGARSYEQYF.

This clonotype was counted at least ten times. V and J are TRBV15 and TRBJ1-6; no clear D gene. The germline V and J ends were trimmed by 3 bases and 7 bases, with 13 bases remaining between them. This CDR3 comprises 15 residues. The germline V gene has CDR1 LNHNV and CDR2 YYDKDF (reference sequence). The CDR3 spells CATSSDGLTNSPLHF. CDR3 DNA sequence: TGTGCCACCAGCAGCGACGGGTTAACAAATTCACCCCTCCACTTT. Complete variable domain (other parts from reference TRBV15 and TRBJ1-6): DAMVIQNPRYQVTQFGKPVTLSCSQTLNHNVMYWYQQKSSQAPKLLFHYYDKDFNNEADTPDNFQSRRPNTSFCFLDIRSPGLGDTAMYLCATSSDGLTNSPLHFGNGTRLTVT.

This clonotype was seen more than once but under ten times. The CDR3 region is CASSQENTDTQYF. In nucleotides, the CDR3 is TGTGCCAGCAGCCAAGAAAACACAGATACGCAGTATTTT. V gene TRBV3-1 combines with J gene TRBJ2-3, with unresolved D. Germline V gene sequence: CDR1 LGHDT, CDR2 YNNKEL (reference sequence). Trimming removed 0 bases from V and 2 bases from J, with 3 bases in between. The CDR3 has 13 amino acids.

This rearrangement joins TRBV9 to TRBJ2-3, with 11 bases matching TRBD2. This CDR3 is 16 amino acids long. Trimming at V came to 3 bases and at J to 4 bases, leaving 7 bases not matched to a gene. Germline V gives CDR1 SGDLS, CDR2 YYNGEE. The CDR3 loop is CASSDTSGGPPDTQYF. CDR3 coding DNA: TGTGCCAGCAGCGATACTAGCGGGGGCCCGCCAGATACGCAGTATTTT.

This clonotype came up a few times. This chain connects TRBV5-1 to TRBJ1-2, with D possibly being TRBD1 (5 bases). CDR1 and CDR2 from the germline V gene are SGHRS and YFSETQ. The CDR3 sequence is 15 residues long. With 0 bases removed from V and 2 bases from J, the gap between germline ends came to 11 bases. The CDR3 is CASSLGQPINYGYTF. In DNA, the CDR3 is TGCGCCAGCAGCTTGGGACAGCCGATCAACTATGGCTACACCTTC.

The table lists this clonotype with a few counts. The genes are TRBV5-1 and TRBJ1-1; 7 bases agree with TRBD1. The germline V gene has CDR1 SGHRS and CDR2 YFSETQ. Germline trimming cut 0 bases from V and 3 bases from J; bases unmatched to any gene: 5. There are 15 residues in the CDR3. This CDR3 reads CASSLVQGVDTEAFF. CDR3 DNA sequence: TGCGCCAGCAGCTTGGTGCAGGGGGTCGACACTGAAGCTTTCTTT.